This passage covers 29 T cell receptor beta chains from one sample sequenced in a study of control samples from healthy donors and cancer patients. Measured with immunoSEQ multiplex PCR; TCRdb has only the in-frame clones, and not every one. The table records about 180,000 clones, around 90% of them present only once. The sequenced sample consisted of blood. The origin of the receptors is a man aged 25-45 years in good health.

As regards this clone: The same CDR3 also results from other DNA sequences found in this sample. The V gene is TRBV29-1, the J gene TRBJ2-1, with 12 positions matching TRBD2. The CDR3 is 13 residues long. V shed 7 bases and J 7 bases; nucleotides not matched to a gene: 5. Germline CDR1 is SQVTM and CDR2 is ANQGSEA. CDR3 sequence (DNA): TGCAGCGGTTCGGGGACTAGCGGGAATGAGCAGTTCTTC. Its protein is CSGSGTSGNEQFF.

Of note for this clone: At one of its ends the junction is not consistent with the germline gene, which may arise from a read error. CDR3 nucleotides: TGTGCCAGCAGTCACCCGGGAGGACCGGGTTTC. This sequence encodes CASSHPGGPGF. The chain carries TRBV6-2 or TRBV6-3 and TRBJ2-4; 7 bases agree with TRBD2. This CDR3 comprises 11 residues. CDR1 and CDR2 (germline): MNHEY, SVGEGT.

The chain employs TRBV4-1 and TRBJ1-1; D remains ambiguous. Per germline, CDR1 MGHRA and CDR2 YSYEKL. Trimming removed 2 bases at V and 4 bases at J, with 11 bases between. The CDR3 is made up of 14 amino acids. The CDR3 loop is CASSQKDGSTEAFF. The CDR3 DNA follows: TGCGCCAGCAGCCAAAAGGATGGGAGCACTGAAGCTTTCTTT.

The CDR3 here is CASSQITGKKETQYF. In DNA form, the CDR3 reads TGCGCCAGCAGCCAAATTACCGGGAAGAAGGAGACCCAGTACTTC. V and J are TRBV4-1 and TRBJ2-5; D may be TRBD2 (5 bases). CDR3 length equals 15 residues. Germline lookup yields CDR1 MGHRA and CDR2 YSYEKL. Trimming took off 2 bases at V and 5 bases at J, with 15 bases between the two ends.

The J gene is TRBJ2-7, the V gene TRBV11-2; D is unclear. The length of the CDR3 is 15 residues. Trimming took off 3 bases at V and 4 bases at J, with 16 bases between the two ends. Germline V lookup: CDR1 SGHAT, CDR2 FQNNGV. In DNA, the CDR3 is TGTGCCAGCAGCTTTGGAATTGACGGGTTATACGAGCAGTACTTC. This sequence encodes CASSFGIDGLYEQYF.

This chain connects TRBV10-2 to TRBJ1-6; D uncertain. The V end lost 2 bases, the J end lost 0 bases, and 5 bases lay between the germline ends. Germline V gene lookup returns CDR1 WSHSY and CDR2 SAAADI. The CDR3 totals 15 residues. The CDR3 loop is CASSESISYNSPLHF. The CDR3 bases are TGCGCCAGCAGTGAGAGTATCTCCTATAATTCACCCCTCCACTTT.

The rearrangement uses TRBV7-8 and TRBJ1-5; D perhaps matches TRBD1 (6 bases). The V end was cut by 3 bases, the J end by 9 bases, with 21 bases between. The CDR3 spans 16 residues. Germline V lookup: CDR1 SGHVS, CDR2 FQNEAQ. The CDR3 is CASSLRYDRQGGPQHF. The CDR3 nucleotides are TGTGCCAGCAGCTTGAGATATGACAGGCAGGGAGGGCCCCAGCATTTT.

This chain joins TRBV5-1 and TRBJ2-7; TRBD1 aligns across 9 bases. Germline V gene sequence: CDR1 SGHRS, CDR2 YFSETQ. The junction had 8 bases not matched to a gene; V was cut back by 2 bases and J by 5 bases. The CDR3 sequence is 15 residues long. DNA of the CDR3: TGCGCCAGCAGCTTATACAGGGGGCTAAGCGACGAGCAGTACTTC. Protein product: CASSLYRGLSDEQYF.

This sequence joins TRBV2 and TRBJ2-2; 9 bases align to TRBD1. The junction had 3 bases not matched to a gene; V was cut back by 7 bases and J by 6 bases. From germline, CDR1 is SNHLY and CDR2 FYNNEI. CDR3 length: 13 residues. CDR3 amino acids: CASTDRGSGELFF. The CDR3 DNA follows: TGTGCCAGCACAGACAGGGGGTCCGGGGAGCTGTTTTTT.

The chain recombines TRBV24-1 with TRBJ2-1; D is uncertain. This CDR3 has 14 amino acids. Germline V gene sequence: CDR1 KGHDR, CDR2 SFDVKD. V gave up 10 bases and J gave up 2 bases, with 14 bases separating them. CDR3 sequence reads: CATRTLSTYNEQFF. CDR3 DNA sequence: TGTGCCACACGGACCCTAAGTACCTACAATGAGCAGTTCTTC.

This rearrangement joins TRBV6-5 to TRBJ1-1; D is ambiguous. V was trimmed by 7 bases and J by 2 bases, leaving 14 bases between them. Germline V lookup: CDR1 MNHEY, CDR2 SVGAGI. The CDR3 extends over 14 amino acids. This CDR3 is CASTLTGLNTEAFF. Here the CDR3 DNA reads TGTGCCAGCACTTTGACCGGCCTTAACACTGAAGCTTTCTTT.

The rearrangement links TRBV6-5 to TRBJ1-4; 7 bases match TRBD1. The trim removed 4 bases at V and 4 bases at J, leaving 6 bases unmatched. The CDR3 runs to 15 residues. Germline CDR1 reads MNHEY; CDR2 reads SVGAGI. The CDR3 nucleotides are TGTGCCAGCAGTTCCGGGACAGCTTTTAATGAAAAACTGTTTTTT. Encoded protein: CASSSGTAFNEKLFF.

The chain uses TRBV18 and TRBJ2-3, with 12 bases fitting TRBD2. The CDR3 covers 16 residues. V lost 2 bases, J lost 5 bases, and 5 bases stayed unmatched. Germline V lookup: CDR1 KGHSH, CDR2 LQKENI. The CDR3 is CASSPSLAGGGDTQYF. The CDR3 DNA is TGTGCCAGCTCACCATCACTAGCGGGGGGAGGAGATACGCAGTATTTT.

The CDR3 DNA is TGTGCCAGCAGTTACTCCGGGCAGGGAGGGAAGGTGGAGCAGTTCTTC. Amino acids: CASSYSGQGGKVEQFF. The V call is TRBV6-5, the J call TRBJ2-1, with TRBD2 identical over 7 bases. The germline CDR1 and CDR2 sequences are MNHEY and SVGAGI. V trimming: 0 bases; J trimming: 10 bases; junction bases outside the gene matches: 12. This CDR3 has 16 residues.

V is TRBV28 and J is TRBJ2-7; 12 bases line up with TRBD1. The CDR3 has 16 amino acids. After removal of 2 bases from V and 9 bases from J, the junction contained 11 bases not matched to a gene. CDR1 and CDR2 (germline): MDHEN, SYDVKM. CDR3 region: CASSLEPGQGAVGQYF. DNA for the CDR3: TGTGCCAGCAGTTTAGAGCCGGGACAGGGGGCGGTAGGGCAGTACTTC.

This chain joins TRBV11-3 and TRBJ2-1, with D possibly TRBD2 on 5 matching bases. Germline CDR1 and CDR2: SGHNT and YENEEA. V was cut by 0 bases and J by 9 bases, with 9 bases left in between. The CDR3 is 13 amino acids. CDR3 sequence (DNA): TGTGCCAGCAGCTTAGACAGAGGAGGTGAGCAGTTCTTC. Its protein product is CASSLDRGGEQFF.

The CDR3 bases are TGCGCCAGCAGCCCACAGGGGGGCTTTGACACCATATATTTT. Protein product: CASSPQGGFDTIYF. This chain connects TRBV4-1 to TRBJ1-3; 8 positions agree with TRBD1. The V segment lost 4 bases and the J segment 8 bases; nucleotides outside the gene matches: 7. The CDR3 contains 14 residues. Per germline, CDR1 MGHRA and CDR2 YSYEKL.

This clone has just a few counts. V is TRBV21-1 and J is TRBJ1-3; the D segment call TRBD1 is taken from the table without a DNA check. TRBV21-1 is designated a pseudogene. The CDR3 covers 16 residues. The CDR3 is CASSKGQDGSGNTIYF. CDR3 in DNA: TGTGCCAGCAGCAAAGGGCAGGATGGCTCTGGAAACACCATATATTTT.

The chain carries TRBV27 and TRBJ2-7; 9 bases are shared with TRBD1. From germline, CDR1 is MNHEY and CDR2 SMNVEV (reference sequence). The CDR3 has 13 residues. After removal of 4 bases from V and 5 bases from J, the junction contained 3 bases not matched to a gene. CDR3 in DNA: TGTGCCAGCAGTTGGGACAGGGCTAACGAGCAGTACTTC. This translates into CASSWDRANEQYF.

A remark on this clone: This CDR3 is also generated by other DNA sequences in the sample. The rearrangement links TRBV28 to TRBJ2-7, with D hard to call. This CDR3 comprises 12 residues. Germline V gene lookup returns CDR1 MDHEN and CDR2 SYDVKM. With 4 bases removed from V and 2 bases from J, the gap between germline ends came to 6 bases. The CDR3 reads CASSSPTYEQYF. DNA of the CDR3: TGTGCCAGCAGTTCACCCACCTACGAGCAGTACTTC.

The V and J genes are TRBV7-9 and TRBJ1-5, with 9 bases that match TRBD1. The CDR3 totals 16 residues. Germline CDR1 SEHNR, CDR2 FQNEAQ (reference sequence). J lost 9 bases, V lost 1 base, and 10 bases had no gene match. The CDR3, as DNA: TGTGCCAGCAGCTTAGGTACGGGACAGGGTGGATGGCCCCAGCATTTT. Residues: CASSLGTGQGGWPQHF.

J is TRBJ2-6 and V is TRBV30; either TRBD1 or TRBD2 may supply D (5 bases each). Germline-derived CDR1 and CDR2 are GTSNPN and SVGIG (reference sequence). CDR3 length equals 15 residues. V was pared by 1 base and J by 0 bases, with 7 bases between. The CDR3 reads CAWSAGSSGANVLTF. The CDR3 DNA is TGTGCCTGGAGTGCAGGGAGCTCTGGGGCCAACGTCCTGACTTTC.

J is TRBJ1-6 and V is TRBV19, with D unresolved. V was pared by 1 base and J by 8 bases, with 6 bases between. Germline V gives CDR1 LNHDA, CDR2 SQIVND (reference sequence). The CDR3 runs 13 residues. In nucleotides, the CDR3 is TGTGCCAGTAGTATAGGCGGCCATTCACCCCTCCACTTT. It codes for CASSIGGHSPLHF. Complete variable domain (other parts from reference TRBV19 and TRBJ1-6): DGGITQSPKYLFRKEGQNVTLSCEQNLNHDAMYWYRQDPGQGLRLIYYSQIVNDFQKGDIAEGYSVSREKKESFPLTVTSAQKNPTAFYLCASSIGGHSPLHFGNGTRLTVT.

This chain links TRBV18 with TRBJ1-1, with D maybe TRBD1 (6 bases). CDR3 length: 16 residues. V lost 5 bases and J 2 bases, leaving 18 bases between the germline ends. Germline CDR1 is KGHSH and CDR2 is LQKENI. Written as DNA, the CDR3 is TGTGCCAGCTCATCGAGGGGGGGGTTTCAAAACACTGAAGCTTTCTTT. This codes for CASSSRGGFQNTEAFF.

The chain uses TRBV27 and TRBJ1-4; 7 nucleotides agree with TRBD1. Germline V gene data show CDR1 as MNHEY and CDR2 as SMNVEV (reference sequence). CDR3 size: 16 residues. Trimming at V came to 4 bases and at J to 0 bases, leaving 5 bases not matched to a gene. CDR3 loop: CASSSPRGATNEKLFF. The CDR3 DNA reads TGTGCCAGCAGTTCCCCCAGGGGGGCAACTAATGAAAAACTGTTTTTT.

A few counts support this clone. The CDR3 DNA reads as TGTGCCAGCAGCTTGGCGACTGGGGGGGGTGGAAACACCATATATTTT. Encoded protein: CASSLATGGGGNTIYF. V gene TRBV5-4 combines with J gene TRBJ1-3, with D possibly matching TRBD1 (5 bases). Germline CDR1 reads SGHNT; CDR2 reads YYREEE (reference sequence). Trimming removed 0 bases at V and 3 bases at J, with 13 bases between. There are 16 residues in the CDR3. The variable domain in full, completed from reference TRBV5-4 and TRBJ1-3, reads ETGVTQSPTHLIKTRGQQVTLRCSSQSGHNTVSWYQQALGQGPQFIFQYYREEENGRGNFPPRFSGLQFPNYSSELNVNALELDDSALYLCASSLATGGGGNTIYFGEGSWLTVV.

CDR3 sequence (DNA): TGTGCCATCCTCGGTTTTAATGGAGAAGATGCTTTCTTT. This codes for CAILGFNGEDAFF. The J gene is TRBJ1-1, the V gene TRBV10-3; D is undetermined. Germline CDR1 ENHRY, CDR2 SYGVKD. Trimming left V 8 bases short and J 11 bases short, with 21 bases between. CDR3 length: 13 residues.

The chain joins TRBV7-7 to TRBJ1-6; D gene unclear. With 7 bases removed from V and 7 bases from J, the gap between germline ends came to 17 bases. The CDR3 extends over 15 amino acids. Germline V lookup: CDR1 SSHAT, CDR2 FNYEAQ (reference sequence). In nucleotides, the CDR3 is TGTGCCAGCACCAGAAGTGTTAGGGTAAATTCACCCCTCCACTTT. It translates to CASTRSVRVNSPLHF.

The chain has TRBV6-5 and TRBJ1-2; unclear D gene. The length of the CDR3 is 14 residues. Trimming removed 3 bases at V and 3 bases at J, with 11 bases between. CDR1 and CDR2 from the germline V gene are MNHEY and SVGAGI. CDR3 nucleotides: TGTGCCAGCAGTTATACAGTGGCCGACTATGGCTACACCTTC. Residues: CASSYTVADYGYTF.